The T cell receptor (beta chain) under discussion was sequenced for a study of control samples from healthy donors and cancer patients. The CDR3 contains 19 residues. Germline V gene lookup returns CDR1 LGHNA and CDR2 YSLEER. The V and J ends lost 4 bases and 2 bases respectively, with 27 bases between them. Some clones are missing from TCRdb's copy, which holds only in-frame ones; the method was immunoSEQ multiplex PCR. The sample includes around 89,000 clones, roughly 78% of them seen just once. This receptor was obtained from a woman aged 55-70 years in good health. The chain employs TRBV4-3 and TRBJ2-7, with a tentative D call TRBD2 (7 bases). Specimen: blood. The CDR3 loop is CASSPLPINEAGATYEQYF. The CDR3 DNA is TGCGCCAGCAGCCCTCTACCGATTAATGAGGCGGGGGCAACCTACGAGCAGTACTTC.